Following are 25 T cell receptor beta chains from one sample sequenced in a study of immune cell composition in non-small cell lung cancer. Produced via immunoSEQ multiplex PCR; TCRdb's table is partial and in-frame only. The top ten hold 9.8% of the sample, which has under 20,000 clones, over 70% seen once. Normal lung was taken at the farthest possible site, at least 3 cm from tumour. These data also formed part of another study, on CD4 T cells in lung cancer.

Sequences were obtained from non-adjacent lung tissue. Source of these receptors: a human donor with non-small cell lung cancer.

The chain joins TRBV29-1 to TRBJ2-1; the match to TRBD2 covers 8 bases. CDR1 is SQVTM and CDR2 is ANQGSEA in the germline V gene. V gave up 6 bases and J gave up 4 bases; unmatched junction bases: 14. The CDR3 is 16 residues long. This CDR3 reads CSVSGERGTPYNEQFF. In DNA form, the CDR3 reads TGCAGCGTATCCGGAGAGCGGGGGACCCCTTACAATGAGCAGTTCTTC.

The chain uses TRBV2 and TRBJ1-4; no clear D. V lost 4 bases and J 8 bases, leaving 17 bases between the germline ends. The CDR3 length is 15 residues. Germline V lookup: CDR1 SNHLY, CDR2 FYNNEI. In DNA, the CDR3 is TGTGCCAGCAGTGTTGAAATGGTCCGAGGAGAAAAACTGTTTTTT. Its protein is CASSVEMVRGEKLFF.

The gene calls are TRBV7-3 and TRBJ2-7; D is tentatively TRBD1 or TRBD2 (5 bases each). Germline CDR1 SGHTA, CDR2 FQGTGA. Deletions cut 2 bases from V and 3 bases from J, with 14 bases between. The CDR3 totals 15 residues. The DNA for the CDR3 is TGTGCCAGCAGCTTATCTTTAGGGGCGGGCTACGAGCAGTACTTC. Translating gives CASSLSLGAGYEQYF.

The chain joins TRBV29-1 to TRBJ1-4; D uncertain. Per germline, CDR1 SQVTM and CDR2 ANQGSEA. The germline V and J ends were trimmed by 4 bases and 3 bases, with 9 bases remaining between them. This CDR3 contains 13 residues. The CDR3 reads CSVGVAPNEKLFF. CDR3 sequence (DNA): TGCAGCGTTGGGGTCGCCCCTAATGAAAAACTGTTTTTT.

The chain combines TRBV5-1 with TRBJ2-5; 10 bases agree with TRBD1. The CDR3 length is 18 residues. Germline V gene data show CDR1 as SGHRS and CDR2 as YFSETQ. The V segment lost 4 bases and the J segment 1 base; nucleotides outside the gene matches: 13. This CDR3 reads CASSEARTGGFFQETQYF. The CDR3 nucleotides are TGCGCCAGCAGCGAAGCGAGGACAGGGGGTTTTTTCCAAGAGACCCAGTACTTC.

The rearrangement joins TRBV5-4 to TRBJ2-7; TRBD2 matches 11 bases. Unmatched junction bases numbered 8, after V lost 4 bases and J lost 2 bases. CDR1 and CDR2 (germline): SGHNT, YYREEE (reference sequence). The CDR3 runs to 16 residues. CDR3 sequence reads: CASSLSSGRYPYEQYF. DNA for the CDR3: TGTGCCAGCAGCCTATCTAGCGGGAGGTATCCCTACGAGCAGTACTTC.

The rearrangement uses TRBV11-2 and TRBJ2-7; a possible D gene is TRBD1 (5 bases). The length of the CDR3 is 14 residues. V lost 1 base and J lost 5, with 12 bases in between. Germline values: CDR1 SGHAT, CDR2 FQNNGV. The CDR3 DNA is TGTGCCAGCAGCTTAGGCGGTGGGGCCCACGAGCAGTACTTC. Protein product: CASSLGGGAHEQYF.

This clone was recorded once. The chain is built from TRBV5-1 and TRBJ1-2; 9 positions agree with TRBD1. Germline values: CDR1 SGHRS, CDR2 YFSETQ. CDR3 length: 14 amino acids. V shed 0 bases and J 7 bases; nucleotides not matched to a gene: 4. The DNA of the CDR3 is TGCGCCAGCAGCTTGGTACAGGGGGCGCTTGGCTACACCTTC. Translation gives CASSLVQGALGYTF. Using reference TRBV5-1 and TRBJ1-2 for the parts outside the CDR3, the full variable domain is KAGVTQTPRYLIKTRGQQVTLSCSPISGHRSVSWYQQTPGQGLQFLFEYFSETQRNKGNFPGRFSGRQFSNSRSEMNVSTLELGDSALYLCASSLVQGALGYTFGSGTRLTVV.

The CDR3, as DNA: TGTGCCAGCAGCTTAGGCACCCGGGGTTATGAAGCTTTCTTT. This translates into CASSLGTRGYEAFF. The V gene is TRBV11-2, the J gene TRBJ1-1; no definite D call. The CDR3 runs to 14 residues. V lost 1 base and J lost 7, with 13 bases in between. In germline, CDR1 is SGHAT, CDR2 FQNNGV.

The rearrangement joins TRBV5-1 to TRBJ2-2; D may be TRBD1 (6 bases). CDR3 size: 14 residues. CDR1 SGHRS and CDR2 YFSETQ come from the germline V gene. V lost 4 bases and J lost 4, with 11 bases in between. CDR3 nucleotide sequence: TGCGCCAGCAGCGAACAGGGAAGCACCGGGGAGCTGTTTTTT. Translated, it gives CASSEQGSTGELFF.

The gene calls are TRBV30 and TRBJ2-7; 14 bases line up with TRBD2. The trim removed 7 bases at V and 7 bases at J, leaving 6 bases unmatched. The V gene's germline CDR1 is GTSNPN and CDR2 SVGIG (reference sequence). The CDR3 is 13 amino acids. CDR3 nucleotide sequence: TGTGCCTTGGGACTAGCGGGAGCGAGAGAGCAGTACTTC. Translating it yields CALGLAGAREQYF.

The rearrangement joins TRBV11-3 to TRBJ2-3, with TRBD1 identical over 7 bases. This CDR3 is 17 amino acids long. CDR1 is SGHNT, CDR2 YENEEA, per germline. Trimming took 3 bases from V and 5 from J; bases not matched to a gene: 14. CDR3 coding DNA: TGTGCCAGCAGCTTCCTCAGGGGACAGAGGATAGGAGATACGCAGTATTTT. Its protein is CASSFLRGQRIGDTQYF. Complete variable domain (other parts from reference TRBV11-3 and TRBJ2-3): EAGVVQSPRYKIIEKKQPVAFWCNPISGHNTLYWYLQNLGQGPELLIRYENEEAVDDSQLPKDRFSAERLKGVDSTLKIQPAELGDSAVYLCASSFLRGQRIGDTQYFGPGTRLTVL.

The chain employs TRBV19 and TRBJ2-3; 8 bases fit TRBD2. This CDR3 is 16 amino acids long. With V trimmed by 4 bases and J by 4 bases, 10 bases remained unmatched. The germline V gene has CDR1 LNHDA and CDR2 SQIVND (reference sequence). The CDR3 DNA reads TGTGCCAGTAGTAAGGGTAGCGGGATGGGGCCAGATACGCAGTATTTT. This encodes CASSKGSGMGPDTQYF.

This chain connects TRBV21-1 to TRBJ1-4. TRBV21-1 is deemed a pseudogene. The CDR3 is made up of 17 amino acids. CDR3 region: CASPPGGWTDYNEKLFF. The CDR3 region has the DNA TGTGCCAGCCCCCCGGGGGGTTGGACGGACTATAATGAAAAACTGTTTTTT.

The table lists this clone with a count of one. The chain joins TRBV4-3 to TRBJ1-2; 9 bases fit TRBD1. Germline V lookup: CDR1 LGHNA, CDR2 YSLEER. The CDR3 totals 20 residues. J gave up 0 bases and V 0 bases, and 14 bases lay outside the gene matches. This CDR3 is CASSQDLIGQGYLSNYGYTF. DNA of the CDR3: TGCGCCAGCAGCCAAGATCTTATTGGACAGGGGTACTTATCTAACTATGGCTACACCTTC.

The V and J genes are TRBV5-5 and TRBJ1-4, with D uncertain. The germline V gene encodes CDR1 SGHKS and CDR2 YYEKEE (reference sequence). CDR3 length: 14 residues. Trimming left V 0 bases short and J 6 bases short, with 9 bases between. In nucleotides, the CDR3 is TGTGCCAGCAGCTTGGGGCAGTCGGATGAAAAACTGTTTTTT. Protein product: CASSLGQSDEKLFF.

The V and J genes are TRBV7-2 and TRBJ2-1; D not certain. This CDR3 spans 14 amino acids. With 5 bases removed from V and 7 bases from J, the gap between germline ends came to 15 bases. Germline CDR1 reads SGHTA; CDR2 reads FQGNSA. In DNA, the CDR3 is TGTGCCAGCAGCCCTGACGGGCGAAGAAATGAGCAGTTCTTC. Translated, it gives CASSPDGRRNEQFF.

This clone was detected only once. The genes are TRBV19 and TRBJ2-1; possible D gene TRBD2, 6 bases. The CDR3 spans 13 residues. Germline V lookup: CDR1 LNHDA, CDR2 SQIVND (reference sequence). V was clipped by 5 bases and J by 10 bases, with 15 bases between them. The CDR3 spells CASSPPVGREQFF. As DNA, the CDR3 is TGTGCCAGTAGTCCCCCAGTAGGGAGGGAGCAGTTCTTC.

Here the CDR3 reads CARGEGSANEKLFF. CDR3 coding DNA: TGTGCCAGGGGGGAGGGATCGGCTAATGAAAAACTGTTTTTT. The chain links TRBV6-1 to TRBJ1-4; the D gene is possibly TRBD1 (5 bases). Germline loops: CDR1 MNHNS, CDR2 SASEGT. V shed 9 bases and J shed 3 bases, with 14 bases lying between them. The CDR3 runs 14 residues.

This clone was detected only once. This chain links TRBV30 with TRBJ1-1, with D hard to call. The CDR3 has 13 residues. Germline CDR1 is GTSNPN and CDR2 is SVGIG (reference sequence). Trimming took off 0 bases at V and 1 base at J, with 6 bases between the two ends. CDR3 loop: CAWSVARNTEAFF. The CDR3 DNA reads TGTGCCTGGAGTGTCGCAAGGAACACTGAAGCTTTCTTT. Combining the CDR3 with reference TRBV30 and TRBJ1-1 gives the whole variable domain SQTIHQWPATLVQPVGSPLSLECTVEGTSNPNLYWYRQAAGRGLQLLFYSVGIGQISSEVPQNLSASRPQDRQFILSSKKLLLSDSGFYLCAWSVARNTEAFFGQGTRLTVV.

This clone was seen a few times. The chain has TRBV7-2 and TRBJ1-2; D is undetermined. V was pared by 4 bases and J by 2 bases, with 11 bases between. This CDR3 comprises 14 residues. Germline V gives CDR1 SGHTA, CDR2 FQGNSA. CDR3 protein: CASSSQTGNYGYTF. The DNA of the CDR3 is TGTGCCAGCAGCTCGCAGACGGGAAACTATGGCTACACCTTC.

This chain links TRBV7-2 with TRBJ2-2; no definite D call. This CDR3 region has 14 residues. Looked up from germline, CDR1 is SGHTA and CDR2 is FQGNSA. V lost 1 base to trimming and J lost 2 bases, with 5 bases between them. CDR3 amino acids: CASSLVANTGELFF. The CDR3 nucleotides are TGTGCCAGCAGCTTAGTTGCTAACACCGGGGAGCTGTTTTTT.

The J gene is TRBJ2-5, the V gene TRBV5-5; maybe TRBD2 (5 bases). The germline V and J ends were trimmed by 4 bases and 2 bases, with 15 bases remaining between them. The CDR3 covers 15 residues. In germline, CDR1 is SGHKS, CDR2 YYEKEE (reference sequence). As DNA, the CDR3 is TGTGCCAGCAGCCACACACTAGGCCAGCAAGAGACCCAGTACTTC. It specifies CASSHTLGQQETQYF.

This chain joins TRBV5-1 and TRBJ2-7; 11 bases map to TRBD1. CDR1 is SGHRS and CDR2 is YFSETQ in the germline V gene. V shed 4 bases, J shed 5 bases, and the junction held 5 bases outside the gene matches. This CDR3 contains 14 residues. The CDR3 loop reads CASSQGTGGNEQYF. For the CDR3, the DNA is TGCGCCAGCAGCCAAGGGACAGGGGGTAACGAGCAGTACTTC.

The rearrangement uses TRBV27 and TRBJ2-7; 8 bases map to TRBD2. CDR3 length: 14 residues. CDR1 MNHEY and CDR2 SMNVEV come from the germline V gene (reference sequence). Germline trimming cut 4 bases from V and 4 bases from J; bases unmatched to any gene: 6. The CDR3 DNA follows: TGTGCCAGCAGTTCCCGAAGCGGGAGATACGAGCAGTACTTC. Translating it yields CASSSRSGRYEQYF.